This T cell receptor (beta chain) was sequenced for a study of T cell repertoires in cytomegalovirus infection. Study information: Alongside well-studied HLA-B-restricted CMV epitopes, recently identified HLA-C-restricted CMV epitopes were also used.

Broader study findings: Carriage of CMV together with the relevant HLA was identifiable through cumulative public TCR beta family frequency.

Germline assignment: CDR1 SGHDT and CDR2 YYEEEE. The CDR3 spans 13 residues. With V trimmed by 7 bases and J by 5 bases, 8 bases remained unmatched. With regard to this clonotype: Antigen specificity is unknown.

TCRdb itself ran the reads through MiXCR, one entry per CDR3 protein. The sample has about 360,000 distinct CDR3 sequences; about 35% are singletons. This clonotype was obtained from a human donor in good health (CMV status not recorded). Some clones in this sample may be carry-over from other donors' samples. The specimen comprised cultured PBMCs, sampled from culture after CMV antigen stimulation. The chain recombines TRBV5-6 with TRBJ1-2, with 7 bases aligning to TRBD1. CDR3 protein: CASAQGTEYGYTF. The CDR3 DNA follows: TGTGCCAGCGCCCAGGGGACAGAGTATGGCTACACCTTC.